This TCR beta chain was sequenced for a study of blood T cells in healthy people across ages. Overall study findings and caveats: Researchers judged that diversity estimates from one million T cells fell short of true values.

Germline lookup yields CDR1 SGHRS and CDR2 YFSETQ. CDR3 length: 19 amino acids. J gave up 0 bases and V 0 bases, and 9 bases lay outside the gene matches. This clonotype was observed a few times. Its antigen is unidentified. For the second PCR, which ran for about 7 to 11 cycles, a sample-barcoded 5' primer and a J-beta primer mix were used. Template switching added a 12-random-nucleotide identifier to every cDNA molecule. The yield of each sample was at least 2.5 million CDR3-containing paired-end reads. TCRdb reprocessed the 5' RACE reads with MiXCR, giving one entry per CDR3 protein. The sample lists around 1,700,000 distinct CDR3 sequences; 25% to 30% were seen once.

This TCR came from a woman younger than 45 in good health. Sequences were obtained from blood. The V gene is TRBV5-1, the J gene TRBJ2-1; the match to TRBD2 covers 10 bases. Here the CDR3 reads CASSLGASGGPSSYNEQFF. The CDR3 bases are TGCGCCAGCAGCTTGGGGGCTAGCGGGGGCCCTAGCTCCTACAATGAGCAGTTCTTC.